The clone carrying this T cell receptor (beta chain) appeared many times. The target antigen is unknown. This specimen comes from a study of Graves' ophthalmopathy and Graves' hyperthyroidism. J was trimmed by 1 base and V by 4 bases; bases with no gene match: 7. The CDR3 runs 16 residues. Germline V gene lookup returns CDR1 SGHRS and CDR2 YFSETQ. As the template, RNA transcripts were used to amplify TCR beta CDR3 regions. HTBI primers were employed in first-round RT-PCR, then a second-round multiplex PCR followed. TCRdb independently ran MiXCR on the multiplex PCR reads; one entry per CDR3 protein. The sample has 650,000 to 800,000 distinct CDR3 sequences; approximately 39% are singletons. Donors with ophthalmopathy: moderate-to-severe activity, CAS ≥3, NOSPECS ≥4, duration under 3 months. Exclusion covered patients with other autoimmune diseases or uncontrolled infections (as well as pregnancy or lactation).

General study results and limits: A majority of expanded thyroid clonotypes exceeding 0.001 frequency were likewise present in blood.

The sample taken for sequencing was peripheral blood. V usage is TRBV5-1 and J usage is TRBJ1-1; 10 bases align to TRBD1. The clonotype originates from an adult man with Graves' ophthalmopathy. The CDR3 protein is CASSATGGVQNTEAFF. CDR3 DNA sequence: TGCGCCAGCAGCGCGACAGGGGGCGTACAGAACACTGAAGCTTTCTTT.